This T cell receptor (beta chain) was observed in a study of cytomegalovirus exposure and HLA in healthy donors. Study-wide results and limits: According to an earlier analysis, most TCR beta V segments yielded productive rearrangements about 90% or about 30% of the time. Cytomegalovirus-associated status was assigned to around 160 TCR beta chains. Later genetic work tied a missense DCLRE1C variant to beta-chain V and J trimming. Later analysis suggested links between common viral pathogens and several top significant clusters.

The PCR used 60 Vbeta and 13 Jbeta primers. Here immunoSEQ multiplex PCR was the method, and the copy in TCRdb shows in-frame clones only, minus some. The profile shows 150,000 or so clones, approximately 81% of them singletons. On this clone: Its matching antigen is unknown.

The sample comprised PBMCs. The sequence derives from a male donor in good health and CMV-seronegative.

The CDR3 bases are TGTGCCACCAGCAGGTCCCCCCCTGGCCCCTCCAGCACAGATACGCAGTATTTT. Protein sequence: CATSRSPPGPSSTDTQYF. V is TRBV15 and J is TRBJ2-3; no definite D call. Trimming took off 3 bases at V and 0 bases at J, with 19 bases between the two ends. In germline, CDR1 is LNHNV, CDR2 YYDKDF (reference sequence). The CDR3 extends over 18 amino acids.